This TCR beta chain was found in a study of blood T cell repertoires in COVID-19. Study-level background: Material from acute and convalescent COVID-19 was sourced from the United States, Italy and Spain. Sources were T cells, B-cell-depleted T cells, or PBMCs; the material itself was cDNA or gDNA.

This clone was detected only a few times. Patients at the Seattle site were enrolled during active infection and followed longitudinally. Authors' processing steps: Nucleated cell counts were estimated from reference gene primer amplification. TCRdb's table, derived via immunoSEQ multiplex PCR, lists solely in-frame clones and lacks some. Clonal size and the V and J genes are those of that table, whereas D and trimming came from the DNA. The table records about 370,000 clones, roughly 90% of them present only once. This CDR3 comprises 14 residues. Per the germline V gene, CDR1 is LNHDA and CDR2 is SQIVND (reference sequence). The V end was cut by 7 bases, the J end by 0 bases, with 10 bases between.

The sample taken for sequencing was peripheral blood. The V call is TRBV19, the J call TRBJ1-5; the D is unclear. The clonotype was recovered from a woman in her thirties with COVID-19, enrolled during active disease. The CDR3 sequence is CASKWANSNQPQHF. The CDR3 DNA reads as TGTGCCAGTAAATGGGCTAATAGCAATCAGCCCCAGCATTTT.